This TCR beta chain was identified in a study of T-cell memory formation after mild COVID-19. For the study at large: Clustering of TCRs was largely donor specific.

Germline V lookup: CDR1 GTSNPN, CDR2 SVGIG (reference sequence). V lost 2 bases and J lost 5; bases outside the gene matches: 8. This CDR3 region has 15 residues. The study, taken as a whole, reports: Among clones contracting day 15 to 85, CD4/CD8 was balanced, whereas later expanders leaned CD4+. Among CD4+ contracting clones, most were CM and EM, and CD8+ ones EMRA.

Constant-segment primers served in 5'RACE that generated TCR alpha and TCR beta cDNA libraries bearing sample barcodes and UMIs. TCRdb reprocessed the 5' RACE reads via MiXCR and lists one record per CDR3 protein. The sample has fewer than 650,000 distinct CDR3 sequences; roughly a fifth are singletons. With respect to this clonotype: Its antigen is not identified.

The sequenced material came from PBMCs or a T cell subset sorted from them (not recorded which). The chain is built from TRBV30 and TRBJ2-2, with 7 positions matching TRBD1. The origin of this receptor is an adult woman who had mild COVID-19 (a few samples of this study predate the infection). Cell type and time point are not known. CDR3 in amino acids: CAWSIQTGRTGELFF. The CDR3 nucleotides read TGTGCCTGGAGTATTCAGACAGGGCGGACCGGGGAGCTGTTTTTT.